The present TCR beta chain was sequenced within a study of blood T cell repertoires in COVID-19 (TCRdb year 2020). For the wider study: Samples covering the acute and convalescent phases of COVID-19 were provided by collaborators in the United States, Italy and Spain. The prospective study material was composed of cDNA or gDNA derived from T cells, B-cell-depleted T cells, or PBMCs. Subjects who had been exposed to COVID-19, were actively infected with it, or had recovered from it provided the deeply sampled blood TCRbeta repertoires that made up the dataset. The repertoires were released in a freely available public database meant as a resource for research on the immune response to SARS-CoV-2. The samples were drawn from two sources: the first 160 participants of the ongoing ImmuneRACE study, and approximately 1,300 subjects contributed by 6 global collaborators. The sample metadata nearly always contained a de-identified subject ID, COVID-19 status, age in years and sex. HLA class I and class II types, where available, came from metadata supplied by the sample provider rather than from assay-based typing.

TCRbeta CDR3 regions were amplified from genomic DNA using the immunoSEQ Assay, a bias-controlled multiplex PCR. The original methods were these. The number of nucleated cells in each sample was estimated by amplification of reference gene primers within the assay. To quantify the absolute abundance of each unique TCRbeta CDR3 rearrangement, sequence reads were collapsed and filtered. Productive Simpson clonality was computed per sample as the square root of Simpson's diversity index over productive rearrangements. The source is immuneACCESS, and TCRdb retained only in-frame sequences with V and J called. Part of the clones is not carried over; for the studies checked, unresolved V genes explain less than half of this, and the remainder is unexplained. V and J calls and clone size come straight from that table; D and trimming were deduced from the DNA. For this sample the table gives some 270,000 clones, of which 65% to 85% were detected only once. The ten most abundant clones make up approximately 14% of the sample.

As encoded in the germline V gene, CDR1 is MDHEN while CDR2 is SYDVKM. V was cut back by 6 bases and J by 3 bases, leaving a gap of 15 bases between them. The CDR3 spans 16 residues, from the cysteine through the phenylalanine. The sequence is cut down to CDR3 DNA, 48 bases in frame from base 1. One collaborating source in Seattle enrolled patients while the patients were actively infected and followed the patients over time throughout the course of disease. Whole blood was collected in K2EDTA tubes by collaborating institutions according to the institutions' own protocols. For TCRbeta analysis, collaborators shipped samples in one of three forms: frozen whole blood, isolated PBMCs, or DNA extracted from either of those sample types. As regards this clone: It lacks a known antigen. The input lacks base qualities; no much larger clone sits a single base away.

General study outcomes and caveats: How much clinical and demographic metadata was included differed by source and by participant, and the metadata was provided uncurated.

Sequencing was carried out using peripheral blood. The sequence was obtained from a person aged 65 to 79 with COVID-19, enrolled during active disease. The chain employs TRBV28 and TRBJ1-6, with no reliable assignment of the D segment. The CDR3 protein sequence reads: CASSRRQALYNSPLHF. The DNA reads as follows: TGTGCCAGCAGCCGTCGCCAGGCTCTCTATAATTCACCCCTCCACTTT.